This record looks at one TCR beta chain sequence and its context. The repertoire was sequenced with immunoSEQ multiplex PCR; TCRdb's copy has only in-frame clones and lacks some. Among about 280,000 clones listed, around 85% were seen once. The data were taken from a study of blood T cell repertoires in COVID-19. In germline, CDR1 is SGHTA, CDR2 FQGTGA. The CDR3 loop spans 15 amino acids. The V and J ends lost 5 bases and 1 base, in that order; junction bases with no gene match: 7. The TCR comes from a woman in her fifties or sixties who had recovered from COVID-19. The chain carries TRBV7-3 and TRBJ1-1, with 7 bases that match TRBD1. The sequenced material came from PBMCs or T cells enriched from blood (not recorded which). The CDR3 loop reads CASSVDRVWNTEAFF. As DNA, the CDR3 is TGTGCCAGCAGCGTCGACAGGGTATGGAACACTGAAGCTTTCTTT.